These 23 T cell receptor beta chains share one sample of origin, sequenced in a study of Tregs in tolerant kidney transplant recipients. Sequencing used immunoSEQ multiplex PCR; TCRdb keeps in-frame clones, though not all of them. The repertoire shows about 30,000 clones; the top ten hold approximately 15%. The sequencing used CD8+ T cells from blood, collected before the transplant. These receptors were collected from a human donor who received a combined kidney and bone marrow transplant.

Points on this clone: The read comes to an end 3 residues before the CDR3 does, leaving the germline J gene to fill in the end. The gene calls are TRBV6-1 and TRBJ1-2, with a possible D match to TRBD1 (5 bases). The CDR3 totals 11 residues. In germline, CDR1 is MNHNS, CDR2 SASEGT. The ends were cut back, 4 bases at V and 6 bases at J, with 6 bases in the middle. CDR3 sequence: CASSGGDGYTF. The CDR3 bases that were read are TGTGCCAGCAGTGGAGGGGATGGC.

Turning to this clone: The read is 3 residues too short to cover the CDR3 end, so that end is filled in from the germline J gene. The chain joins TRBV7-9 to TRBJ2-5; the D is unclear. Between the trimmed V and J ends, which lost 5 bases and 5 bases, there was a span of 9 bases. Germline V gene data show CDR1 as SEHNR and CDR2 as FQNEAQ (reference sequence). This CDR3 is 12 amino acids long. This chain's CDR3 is CASSLPGETQYF. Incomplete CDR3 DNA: TGTGCCAGCAGCCTACCTGGTGAGACC.

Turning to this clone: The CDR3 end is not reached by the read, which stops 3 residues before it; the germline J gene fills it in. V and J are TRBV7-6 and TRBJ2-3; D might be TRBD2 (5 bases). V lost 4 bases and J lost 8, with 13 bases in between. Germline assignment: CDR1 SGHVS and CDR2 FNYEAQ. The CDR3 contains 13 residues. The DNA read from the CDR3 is TGTGCCAGCAGCTCCACCTATCGGGGTACG. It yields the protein CASSSTYRGT. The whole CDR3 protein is CASSSTYRGTQYF.

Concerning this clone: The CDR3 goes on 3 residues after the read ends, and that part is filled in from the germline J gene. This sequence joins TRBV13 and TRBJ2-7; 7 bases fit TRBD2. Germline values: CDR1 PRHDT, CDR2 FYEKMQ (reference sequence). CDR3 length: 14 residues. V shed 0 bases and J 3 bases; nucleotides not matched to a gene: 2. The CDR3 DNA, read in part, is TGTGCCAGCAGCTTAGGGGGCGGGAGCTACGAG. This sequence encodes CASSLGGGSYE. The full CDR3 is CASSLGGGSYEQYF.

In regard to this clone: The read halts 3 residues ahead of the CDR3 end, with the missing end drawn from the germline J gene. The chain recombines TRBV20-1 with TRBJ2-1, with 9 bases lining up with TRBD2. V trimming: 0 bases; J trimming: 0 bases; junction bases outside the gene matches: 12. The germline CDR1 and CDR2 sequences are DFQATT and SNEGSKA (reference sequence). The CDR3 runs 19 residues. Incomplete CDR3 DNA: TGCAGTGCTAGAGATCCCCCTTCGACTAGCGGATACTCCTACAATGAG. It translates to CSARDPPSTSGYSYNE. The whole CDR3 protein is CSARDPPSTSGYSYNEQFF.

The sequenced CDR3 bases are TGTGCCAGCAGCCCCGGTTACGAG. Translated: CASSPGYE. The CDR3 as a whole reads CASSPGYEQYF. The chain has TRBV7-6 and TRBJ2-7, with unresolved D. The observed sequence ends 3 residues before the CDR3 terminus, with the missing tail filled in from the germline J gene. This CDR3 is built from 11 residues. Germline loops: CDR1 SGHVS, CDR2 FNYEAQ. The V gene lost 5 bases and the J gene lost 4 bases, with 6 bases spanning the gap.

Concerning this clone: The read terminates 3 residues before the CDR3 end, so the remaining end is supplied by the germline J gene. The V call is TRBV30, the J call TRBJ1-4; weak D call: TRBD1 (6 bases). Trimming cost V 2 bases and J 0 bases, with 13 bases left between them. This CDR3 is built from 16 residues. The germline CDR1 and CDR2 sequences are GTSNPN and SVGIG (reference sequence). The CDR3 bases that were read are TGTGCCTGGAGTCCAGGGGTGGATGCAACTAATGAAAAA. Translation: CAWSPGVDATNEK. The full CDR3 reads CAWSPGVDATNEKLFF.

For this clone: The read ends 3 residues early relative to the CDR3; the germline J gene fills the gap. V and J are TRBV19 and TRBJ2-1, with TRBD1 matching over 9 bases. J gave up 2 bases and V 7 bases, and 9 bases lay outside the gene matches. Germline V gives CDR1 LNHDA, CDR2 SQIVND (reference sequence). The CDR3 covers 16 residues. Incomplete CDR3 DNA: TGTGCCAGTACAGGCCCCACAGGGGGCGCCTACAATGAG. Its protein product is CASTGPTGGAYNE. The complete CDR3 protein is CASTGPTGGAYNEQFF.

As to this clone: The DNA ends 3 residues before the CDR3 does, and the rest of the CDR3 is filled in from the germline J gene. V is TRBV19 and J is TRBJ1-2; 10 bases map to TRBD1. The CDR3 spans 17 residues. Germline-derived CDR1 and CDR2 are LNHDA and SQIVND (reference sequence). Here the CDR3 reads CASSRSPGDRGEASYTF. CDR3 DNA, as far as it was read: TGTGCCAGTAGTAGAAGCCCCGGGGACAGGGGTGAAGCAAGC.

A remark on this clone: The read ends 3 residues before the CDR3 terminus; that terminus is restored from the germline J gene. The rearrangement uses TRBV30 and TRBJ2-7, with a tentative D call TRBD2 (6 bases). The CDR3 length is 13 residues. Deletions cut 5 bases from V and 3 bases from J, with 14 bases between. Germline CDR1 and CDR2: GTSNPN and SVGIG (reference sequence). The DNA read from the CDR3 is TGTGCCTGGGGGACTGGGGTGAACTACGAG. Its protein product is CAWGTGVNYE. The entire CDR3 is CAWGTGVNYEQYF.

CDR3 protein: CASSVDSGANEQFF. Incomplete CDR3 DNA: TGTGCCAGCTCCGTAGACAGCGGGGCCAATGAG. This sequence joins TRBV19 and TRBJ2-1, with 7 bases matching TRBD2. The read ends 3 residues before the CDR3 terminus; that terminus is restored from the germline J gene. Germline-derived CDR1 and CDR2 are LNHDA and SQIVND (reference sequence). V trimming: 9 bases; J trimming: 6 bases; junction bases outside the gene matches: 11. The CDR3 is 14 amino acids.

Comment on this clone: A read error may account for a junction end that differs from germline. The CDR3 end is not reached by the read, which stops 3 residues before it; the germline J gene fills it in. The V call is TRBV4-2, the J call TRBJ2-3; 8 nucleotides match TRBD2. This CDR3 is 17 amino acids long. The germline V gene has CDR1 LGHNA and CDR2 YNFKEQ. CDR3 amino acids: CASSQKWVAGSTDTQYF. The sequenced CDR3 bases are TGCGCCAGCAGCCAGAAGTGGGTAGCGGGAAGCACAGATACG.

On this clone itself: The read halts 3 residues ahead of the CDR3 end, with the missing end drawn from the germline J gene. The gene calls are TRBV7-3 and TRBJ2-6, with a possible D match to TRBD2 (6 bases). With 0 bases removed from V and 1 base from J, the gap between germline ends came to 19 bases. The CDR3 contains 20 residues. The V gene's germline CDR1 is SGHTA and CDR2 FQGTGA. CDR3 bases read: TGTGCCAGCAGCTTAACGGTGGGGTGGGGACTGACTTCTGGGGCCAACGTC. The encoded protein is CASSLTVGWGLTSGANV. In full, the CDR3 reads CASSLTVGWGLTSGANVLTF.

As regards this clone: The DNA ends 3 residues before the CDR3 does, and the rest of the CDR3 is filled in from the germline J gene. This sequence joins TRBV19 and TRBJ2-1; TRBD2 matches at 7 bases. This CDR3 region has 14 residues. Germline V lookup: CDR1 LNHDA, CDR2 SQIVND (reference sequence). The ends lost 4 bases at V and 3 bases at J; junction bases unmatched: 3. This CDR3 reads CASSSSGFYNEQFF. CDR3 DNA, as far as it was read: TGTGCCAGTAGTAGTAGCGGGTTCTACAATGAG. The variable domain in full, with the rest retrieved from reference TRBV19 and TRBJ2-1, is DGGITQSPKYLFRKEGQNVTLSCEQNLNHDAMYWYRQDPGQGLRLIYYSQIVNDFQKGDIAEGYSVSREKKESFPLTVTSAQKNPTAFYLCASSSSGFYNEQFFGPGTRLTVL.

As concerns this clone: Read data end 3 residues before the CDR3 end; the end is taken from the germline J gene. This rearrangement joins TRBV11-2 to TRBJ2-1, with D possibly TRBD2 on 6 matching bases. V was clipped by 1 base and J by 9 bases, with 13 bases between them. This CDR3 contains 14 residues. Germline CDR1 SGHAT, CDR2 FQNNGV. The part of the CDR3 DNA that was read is TGTGCCAGCAGCTTAGGGGGGGAGAGCGTTGAG. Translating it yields CASSLGGESVE. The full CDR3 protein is CASSLGGESVEQFF.

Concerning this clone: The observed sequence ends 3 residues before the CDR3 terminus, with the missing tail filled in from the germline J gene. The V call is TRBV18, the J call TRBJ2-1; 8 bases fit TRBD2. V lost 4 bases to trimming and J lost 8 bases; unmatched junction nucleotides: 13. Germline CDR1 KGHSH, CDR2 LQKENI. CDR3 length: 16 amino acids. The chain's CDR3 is CASSRTGTRLLDEQFF. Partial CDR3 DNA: TGTGCCAGCTCACGTACCGGGACTAGGTTGTTGGATGAG.

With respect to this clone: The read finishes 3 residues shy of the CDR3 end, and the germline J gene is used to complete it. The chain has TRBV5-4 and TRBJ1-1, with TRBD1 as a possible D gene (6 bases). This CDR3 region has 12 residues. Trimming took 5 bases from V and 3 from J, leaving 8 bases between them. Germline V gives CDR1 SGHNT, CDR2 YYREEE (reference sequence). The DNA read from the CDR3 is TGTGCCAGCAGTCAGGGGCACACTGAA. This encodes CASSQGHTE. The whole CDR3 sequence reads CASSQGHTEAFF.

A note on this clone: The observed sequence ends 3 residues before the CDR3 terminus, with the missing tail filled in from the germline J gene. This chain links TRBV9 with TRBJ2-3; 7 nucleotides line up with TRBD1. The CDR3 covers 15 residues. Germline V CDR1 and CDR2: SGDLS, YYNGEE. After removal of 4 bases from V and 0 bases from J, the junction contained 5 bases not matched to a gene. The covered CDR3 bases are TGTGCCAGCAGCCCAGGGACAGTTAGCACAGATACG. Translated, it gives CASSPGTVSTDT. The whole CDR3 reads CASSPGTVSTDTQYF.

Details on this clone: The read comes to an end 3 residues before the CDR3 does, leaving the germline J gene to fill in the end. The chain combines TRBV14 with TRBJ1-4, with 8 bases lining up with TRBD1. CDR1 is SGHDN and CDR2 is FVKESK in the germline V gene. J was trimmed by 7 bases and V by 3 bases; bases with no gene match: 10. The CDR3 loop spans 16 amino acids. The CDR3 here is CASSQTGTGGGEKLFF. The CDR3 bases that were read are TGTGCCAGCAGCCAGACGGGGACAGGAGGGGGTGAAAAA.

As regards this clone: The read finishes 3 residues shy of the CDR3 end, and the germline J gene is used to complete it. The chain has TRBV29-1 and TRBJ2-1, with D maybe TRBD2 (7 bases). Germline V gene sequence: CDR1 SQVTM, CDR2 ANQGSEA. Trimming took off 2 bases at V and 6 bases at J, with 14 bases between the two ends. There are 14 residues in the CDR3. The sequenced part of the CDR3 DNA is TGCAGCGTTGAACCTAGCGGAGGGGGCAATGAG. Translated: CSVEPSGGGNE. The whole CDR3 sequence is CSVEPSGGGNEQFF.

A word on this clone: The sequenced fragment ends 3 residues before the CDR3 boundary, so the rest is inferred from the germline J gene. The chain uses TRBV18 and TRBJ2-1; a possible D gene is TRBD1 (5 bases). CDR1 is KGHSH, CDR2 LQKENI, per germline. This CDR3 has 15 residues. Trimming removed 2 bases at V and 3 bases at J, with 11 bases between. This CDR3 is CASSPGTTVYNEQFF. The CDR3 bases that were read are TGTGCCAGCTCACCAGGTACGACAGTCTACAATGAG.

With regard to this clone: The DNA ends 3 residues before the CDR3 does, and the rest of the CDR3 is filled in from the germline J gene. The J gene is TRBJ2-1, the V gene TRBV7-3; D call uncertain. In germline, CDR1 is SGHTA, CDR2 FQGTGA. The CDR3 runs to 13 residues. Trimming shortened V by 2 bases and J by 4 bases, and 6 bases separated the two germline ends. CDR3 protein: CASSLGSYNEQFF. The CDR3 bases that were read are TGTGCCAGCAGCTTAGGCAGTTACAATGAG.

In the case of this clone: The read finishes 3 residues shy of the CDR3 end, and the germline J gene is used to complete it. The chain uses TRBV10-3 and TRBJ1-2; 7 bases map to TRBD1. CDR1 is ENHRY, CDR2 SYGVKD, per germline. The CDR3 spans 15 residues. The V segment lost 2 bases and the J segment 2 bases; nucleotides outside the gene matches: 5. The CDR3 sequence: CAISEPGTVNYGYTF. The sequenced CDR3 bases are TGTGCCATCAGTGAGCCGGGGACAGTAAACTATGGC.